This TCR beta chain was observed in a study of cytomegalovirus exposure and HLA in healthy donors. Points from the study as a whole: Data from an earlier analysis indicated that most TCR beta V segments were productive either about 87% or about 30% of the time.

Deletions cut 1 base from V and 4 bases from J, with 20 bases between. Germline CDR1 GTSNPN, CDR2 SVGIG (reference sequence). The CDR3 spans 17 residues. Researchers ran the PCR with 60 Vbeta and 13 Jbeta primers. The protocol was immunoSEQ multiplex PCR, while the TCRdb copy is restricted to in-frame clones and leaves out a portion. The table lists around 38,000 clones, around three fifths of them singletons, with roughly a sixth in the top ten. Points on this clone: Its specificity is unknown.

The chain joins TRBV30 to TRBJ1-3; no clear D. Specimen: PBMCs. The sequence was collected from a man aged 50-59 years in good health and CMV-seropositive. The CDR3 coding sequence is TGTGCCTGGAGTGCCCTCCACTTCTCCTTGAGGGGAAACACCATATATTTT. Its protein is CAWSALHFSLRGNTIYF.